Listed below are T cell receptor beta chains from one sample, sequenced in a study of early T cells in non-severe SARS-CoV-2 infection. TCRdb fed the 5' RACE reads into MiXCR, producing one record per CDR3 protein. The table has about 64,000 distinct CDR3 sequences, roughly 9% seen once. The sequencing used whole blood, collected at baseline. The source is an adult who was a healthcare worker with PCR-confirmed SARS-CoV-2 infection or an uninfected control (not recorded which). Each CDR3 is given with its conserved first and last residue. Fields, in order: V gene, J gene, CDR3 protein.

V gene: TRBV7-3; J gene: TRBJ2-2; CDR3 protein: CASSPQAGELFF
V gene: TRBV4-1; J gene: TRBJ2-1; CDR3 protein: CASSQVTSLYNEQFF
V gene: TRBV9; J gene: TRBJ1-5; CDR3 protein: CASSFPDQGNQPQHF
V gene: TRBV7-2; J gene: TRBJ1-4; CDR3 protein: CASSLRGTGTTTNEKLFF
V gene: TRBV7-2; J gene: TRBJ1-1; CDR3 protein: CASSLGQGAGRSTEAFF
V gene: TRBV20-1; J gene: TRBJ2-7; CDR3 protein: CSAPFPGSGRFEQYF
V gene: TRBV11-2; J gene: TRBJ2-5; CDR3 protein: CASSPPGTSGQETQYF
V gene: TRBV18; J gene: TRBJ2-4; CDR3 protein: CASSHGTGGLAQQYF
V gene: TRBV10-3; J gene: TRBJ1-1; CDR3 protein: CAISENGGDTEAFF
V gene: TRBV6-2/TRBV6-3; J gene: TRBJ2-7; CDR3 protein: CASTTGSSEQYF
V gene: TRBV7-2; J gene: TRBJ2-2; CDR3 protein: CASSLGRNTGELFF
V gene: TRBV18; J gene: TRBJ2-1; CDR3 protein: CASSPGRNNEQFF
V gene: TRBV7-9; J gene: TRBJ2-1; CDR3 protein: CASSLVRELLGSYNEQFF
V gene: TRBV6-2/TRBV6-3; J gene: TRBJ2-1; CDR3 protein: CASSYLLAALYNEQFF
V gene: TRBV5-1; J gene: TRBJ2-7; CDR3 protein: CASSLEGQAYEQYF
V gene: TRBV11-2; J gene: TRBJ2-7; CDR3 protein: CASSQVWYEQYF
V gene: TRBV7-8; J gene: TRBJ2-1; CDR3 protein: CASSLYRAGGDNEQFF
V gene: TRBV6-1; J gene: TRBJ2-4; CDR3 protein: CASSEARLVGRIF